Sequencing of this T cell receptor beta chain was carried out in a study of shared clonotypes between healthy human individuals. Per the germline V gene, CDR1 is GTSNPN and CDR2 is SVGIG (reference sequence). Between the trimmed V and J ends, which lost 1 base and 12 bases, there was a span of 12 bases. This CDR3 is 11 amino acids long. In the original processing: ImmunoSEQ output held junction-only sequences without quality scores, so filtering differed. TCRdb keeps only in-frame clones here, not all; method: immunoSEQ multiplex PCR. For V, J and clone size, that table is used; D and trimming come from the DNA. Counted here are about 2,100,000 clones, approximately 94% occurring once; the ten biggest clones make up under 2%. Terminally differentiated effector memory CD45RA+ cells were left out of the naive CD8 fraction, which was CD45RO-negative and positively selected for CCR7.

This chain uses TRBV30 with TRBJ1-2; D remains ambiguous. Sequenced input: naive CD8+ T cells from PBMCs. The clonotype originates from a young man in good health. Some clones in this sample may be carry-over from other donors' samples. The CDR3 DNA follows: TGTGCCTGGAGTGGATCAATCCCTGACACCTTC. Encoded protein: CAWSGSIPDTF.